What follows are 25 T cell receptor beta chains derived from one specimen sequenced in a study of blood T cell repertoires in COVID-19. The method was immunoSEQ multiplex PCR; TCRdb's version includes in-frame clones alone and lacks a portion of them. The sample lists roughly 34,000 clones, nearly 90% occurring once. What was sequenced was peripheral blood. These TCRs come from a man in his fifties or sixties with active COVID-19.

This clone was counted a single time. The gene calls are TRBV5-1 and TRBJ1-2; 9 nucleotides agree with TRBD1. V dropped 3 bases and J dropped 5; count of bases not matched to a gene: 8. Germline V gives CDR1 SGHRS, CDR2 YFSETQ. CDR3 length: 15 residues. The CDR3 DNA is TGCGCCAGCAGCTCGGACCATGGACAGGGGTATGGCTACACCTTC. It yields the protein CASSSDHGQGYGYTF.

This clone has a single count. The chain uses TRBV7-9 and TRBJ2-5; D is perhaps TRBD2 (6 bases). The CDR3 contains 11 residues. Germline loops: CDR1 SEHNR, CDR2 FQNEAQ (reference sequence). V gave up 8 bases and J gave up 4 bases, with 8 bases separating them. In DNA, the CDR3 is TGTGCCAGCGGCGGGACAGAGACCCAGTACTTC. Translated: CASGGTETQYF. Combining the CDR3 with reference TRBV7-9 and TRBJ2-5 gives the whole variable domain DTGVSQNPRHKITKRGQNVTFRCDPISEHNRLYWYRQTLGQGPEFLTYFQNEAQLEKSRLLSDRFSAERPKGSFSTLEIQRTEQGDSAMYLCASGGTETQYFGPGTRLLVL.

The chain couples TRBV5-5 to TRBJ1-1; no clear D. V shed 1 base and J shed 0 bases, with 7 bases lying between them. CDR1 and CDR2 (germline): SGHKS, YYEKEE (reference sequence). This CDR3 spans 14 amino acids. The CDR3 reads CASSLHSMNTEAFF. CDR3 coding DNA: TGTGCCAGCAGCTTGCACAGCATGAACACTGAAGCTTTCTTT.

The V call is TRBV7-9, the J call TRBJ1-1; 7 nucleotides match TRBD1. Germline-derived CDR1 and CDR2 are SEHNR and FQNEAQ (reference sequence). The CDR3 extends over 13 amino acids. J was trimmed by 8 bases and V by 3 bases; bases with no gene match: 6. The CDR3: CASSFYAGQEAFF. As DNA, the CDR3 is TGTGCCAGCAGCTTTTATGCGGGACAGGAAGCTTTCTTT.

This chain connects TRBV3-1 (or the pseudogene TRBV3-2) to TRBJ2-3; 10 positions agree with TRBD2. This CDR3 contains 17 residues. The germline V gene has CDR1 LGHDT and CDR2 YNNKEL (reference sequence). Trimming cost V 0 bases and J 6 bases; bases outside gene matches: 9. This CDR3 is CASSQDRASGGSDTQYF. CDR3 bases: TGTGCCAGCAGCCAAGATCGGGCTAGCGGGGGTTCGGATACGCAGTATTTT.

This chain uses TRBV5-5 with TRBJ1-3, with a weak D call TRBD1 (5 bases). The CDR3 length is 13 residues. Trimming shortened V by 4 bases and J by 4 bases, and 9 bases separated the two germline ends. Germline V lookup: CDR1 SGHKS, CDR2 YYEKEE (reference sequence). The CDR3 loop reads CASSPRGGNTIYF. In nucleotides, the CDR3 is TGTGCCAGCAGCCCCCGGGGGGGAAACACCATATATTTT.

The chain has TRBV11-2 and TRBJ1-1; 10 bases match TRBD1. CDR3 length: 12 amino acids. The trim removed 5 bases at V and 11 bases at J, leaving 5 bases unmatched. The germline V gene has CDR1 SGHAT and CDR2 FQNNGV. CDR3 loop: CASSHGTGEAFF. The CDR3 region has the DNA TGTGCCAGCAGCCACGGGACAGGGGAGGCTTTCTTT.

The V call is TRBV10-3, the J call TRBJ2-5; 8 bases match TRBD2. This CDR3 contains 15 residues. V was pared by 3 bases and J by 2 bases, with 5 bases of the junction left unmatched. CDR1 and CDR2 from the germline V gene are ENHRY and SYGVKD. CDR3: CAISDPRGGQETQYF. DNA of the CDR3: TGTGCCATCAGTGACCCCCGGGGGGGACAAGAGACCCAGTACTTC.

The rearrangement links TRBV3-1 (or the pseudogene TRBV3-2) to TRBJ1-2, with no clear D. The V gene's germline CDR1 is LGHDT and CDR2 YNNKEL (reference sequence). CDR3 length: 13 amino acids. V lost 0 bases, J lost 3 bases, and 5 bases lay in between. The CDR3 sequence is CASSQDSYYGYTF. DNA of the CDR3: TGTGCCAGCAGCCAAGACAGTTACTATGGCTACACCTTC.

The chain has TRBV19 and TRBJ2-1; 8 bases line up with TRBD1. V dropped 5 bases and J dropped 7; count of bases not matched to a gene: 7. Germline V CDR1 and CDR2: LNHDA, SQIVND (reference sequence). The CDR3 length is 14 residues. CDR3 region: CASSSGTGLNEQFF. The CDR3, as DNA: TGTGCCAGTAGTTCCGGGACAGGACTTAATGAGCAGTTCTTC.

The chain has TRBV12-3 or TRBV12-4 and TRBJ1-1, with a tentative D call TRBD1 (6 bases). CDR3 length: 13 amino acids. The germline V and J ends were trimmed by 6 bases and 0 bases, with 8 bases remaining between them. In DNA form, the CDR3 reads TGTGCCAGCAGCGGACAGATGAACACTGAAGCTTTCTTT. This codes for CASSGQMNTEAFF.

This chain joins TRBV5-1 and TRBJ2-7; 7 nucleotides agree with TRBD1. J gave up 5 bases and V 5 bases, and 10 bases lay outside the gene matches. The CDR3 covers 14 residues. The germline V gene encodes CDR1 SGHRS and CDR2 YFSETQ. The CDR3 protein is CASRKDRVWHEQYF. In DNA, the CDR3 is TGCGCCAGCAGGAAAGACAGGGTTTGGCACGAGCAGTACTTC. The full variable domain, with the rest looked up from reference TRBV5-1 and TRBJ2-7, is KAGVTQTPRYLIKTRGQQVTLSCSPISGHRSVSWYQQTPGQGLQFLFEYFSETQRNKGNFPGRFSGRQFSNSRSEMNVSTLELGDSALYLCASRKDRVWHEQYFGPGTRLTVT.

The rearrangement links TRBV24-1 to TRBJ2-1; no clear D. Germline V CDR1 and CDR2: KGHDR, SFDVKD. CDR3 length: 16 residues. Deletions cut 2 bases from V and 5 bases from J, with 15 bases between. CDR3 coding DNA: TGTGCCACCAGTGATTCCTCCGCGTCGGGTCACAATGAGCAGTTCTTC. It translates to CATSDSSASGHNEQFF.

The DNA for the CDR3 is TGTGCCAGCAGTGGCGGTAGCGGACCCTCCTACGAGCAGTACTTC. It is translated as CASSGGSGPSYEQYF. The chain combines TRBV6-2 or TRBV6-3 with TRBJ2-7; TRBD2 is a possible D gene (6 bases). Per the germline V gene, CDR1 is MNHEY and CDR2 is SVGEGT. The germline V and J ends were trimmed by 5 bases and 0 bases, with 14 bases remaining between them. CDR3 size: 15 residues.

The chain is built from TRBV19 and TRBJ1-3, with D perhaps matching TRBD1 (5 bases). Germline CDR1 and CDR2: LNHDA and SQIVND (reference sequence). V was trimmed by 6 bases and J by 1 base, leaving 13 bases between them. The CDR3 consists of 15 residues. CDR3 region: CASSDRAESGNTIYF. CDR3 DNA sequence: TGTGCCAGTAGCGACAGAGCCGAGTCTGGAAACACCATATATTTT.

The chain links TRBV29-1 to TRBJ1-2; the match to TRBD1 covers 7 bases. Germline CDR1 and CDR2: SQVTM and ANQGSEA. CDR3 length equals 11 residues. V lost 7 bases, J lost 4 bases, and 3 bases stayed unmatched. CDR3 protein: CSGQGPYGYTF. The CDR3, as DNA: TGCAGCGGACAGGGACCCTATGGCTACACCTTC. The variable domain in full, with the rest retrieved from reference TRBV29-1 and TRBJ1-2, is SAVISQKPSRDICQRGTSLTIQCQVDSQVTMMFWYRQQPGQSLTLIATANQGSEATYESGFVIDKFPISRPNLTFSTLTVSNMSPEDSSIYLCSGQGPYGYTFGSGTRLTVV.

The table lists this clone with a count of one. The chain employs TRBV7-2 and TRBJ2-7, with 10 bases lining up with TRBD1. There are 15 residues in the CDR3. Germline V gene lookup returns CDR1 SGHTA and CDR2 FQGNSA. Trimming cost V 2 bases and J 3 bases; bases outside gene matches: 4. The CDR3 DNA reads TGTGCCAGCAGCTTAATGGGACAGGGGAACTACGAGCAGTACTTC. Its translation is CASSLMGQGNYEQYF. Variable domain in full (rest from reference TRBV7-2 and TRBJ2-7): GAGVSQSPSNKVTEKGKDVELRCDPISGHTALYWYRQSLGQGLEFLIYFQGNSAPDKSGLPSDRFSAERTGGSVSTLTIQRTQQEDSAVYLCASSLMGQGNYEQYFGPGTRLTVT.

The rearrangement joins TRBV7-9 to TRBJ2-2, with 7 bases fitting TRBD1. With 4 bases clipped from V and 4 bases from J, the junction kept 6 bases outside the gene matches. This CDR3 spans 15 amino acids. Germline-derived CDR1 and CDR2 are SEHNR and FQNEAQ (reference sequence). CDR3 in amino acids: CASSYKGAVTGELFF. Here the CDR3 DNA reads TGTGCCAGCAGCTACAAGGGGGCGGTCACCGGGGAGCTGTTTTTT. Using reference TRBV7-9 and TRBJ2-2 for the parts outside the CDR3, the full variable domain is DTGVSQNPRHKITKRGQNVTFRCDPISEHNRLYWYRQTLGQGPEFLTYFQNEAQLEKSRLLSDRFSAERPKGSFSTLEIQRTEQGDSAMYLCASSYKGAVTGELFFGEGSRLTVL.

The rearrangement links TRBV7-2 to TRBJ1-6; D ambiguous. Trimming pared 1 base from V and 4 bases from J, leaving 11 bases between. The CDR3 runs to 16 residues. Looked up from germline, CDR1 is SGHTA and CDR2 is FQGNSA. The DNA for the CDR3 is TGTGCCAGCAGCTTAGAGCTCGTTCGTTATAATTCACCCCTCCACTTT. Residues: CASSLELVRYNSPLHF.

CDR3 coding DNA: TGTGCCAGCAGTCCCCCAGACAGGGGGATCTATGGCTACACCTTC. It is translated as CASSPPDRGIYGYTF. J is TRBJ1-2 and V is TRBV28, with TRBD1 matching 9 bases. J lost 4 bases, V lost 5 bases, and 8 bases had no gene match. This CDR3 has 15 residues. CDR1 is MDHEN and CDR2 is SYDVKM in the germline V gene.

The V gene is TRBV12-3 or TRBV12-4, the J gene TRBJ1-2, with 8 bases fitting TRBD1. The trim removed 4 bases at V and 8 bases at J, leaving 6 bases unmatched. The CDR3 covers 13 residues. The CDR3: CASSSGGFNGYTF. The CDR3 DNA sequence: TGTGCCAGCAGTTCAGGGGGCTTCAACGGCTACACCTTC.

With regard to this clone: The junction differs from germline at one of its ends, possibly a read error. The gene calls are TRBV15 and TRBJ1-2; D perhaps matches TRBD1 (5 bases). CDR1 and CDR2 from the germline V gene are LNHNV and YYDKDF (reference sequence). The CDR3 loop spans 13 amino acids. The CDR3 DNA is TGTACCACCAGCGGGCGGGGGGGCTATGGCTACACCTTC. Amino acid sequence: CTTSGRGGYGYTF.

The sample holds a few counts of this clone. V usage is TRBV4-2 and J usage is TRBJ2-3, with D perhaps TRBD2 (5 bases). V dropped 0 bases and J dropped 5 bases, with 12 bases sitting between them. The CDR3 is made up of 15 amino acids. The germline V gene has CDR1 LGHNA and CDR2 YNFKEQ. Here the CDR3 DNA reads TGTGCCAGCAGCCAAGATACAGCGGCACAAGATACGCAGTATTTT. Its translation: CASSQDTAAQDTQYF.

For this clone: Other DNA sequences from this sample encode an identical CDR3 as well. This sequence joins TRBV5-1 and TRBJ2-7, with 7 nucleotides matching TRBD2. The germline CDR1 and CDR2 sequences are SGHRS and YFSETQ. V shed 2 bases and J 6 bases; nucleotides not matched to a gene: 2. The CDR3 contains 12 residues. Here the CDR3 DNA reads TGCGCCAGCAGCTTTGGCGGGAGCGAGCAGTACTTC. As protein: CASSFGGSEQYF. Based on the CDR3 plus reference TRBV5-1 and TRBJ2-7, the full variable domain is KAGVTQTPRYLIKTRGQQVTLSCSPISGHRSVSWYQQTPGQGLQFLFEYFSETQRNKGNFPGRFSGRQFSNSRSEMNVSTLELGDSALYLCASSFGGSEQYFGPGTRLTVT.

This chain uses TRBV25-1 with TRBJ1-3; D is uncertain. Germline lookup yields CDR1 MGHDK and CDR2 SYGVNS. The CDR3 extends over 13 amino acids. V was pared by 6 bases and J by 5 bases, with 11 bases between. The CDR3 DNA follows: TGTGCCAGCAGATCCAATCCCAGAAACACCATATATTTT. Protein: CASRSNPRNTIYF.